The 28 T cell receptor beta chains below come from one sample, sequenced in a study of response to subunit inactivated influenza vaccine. TCRdb reprocessed the RT-PCR reads via MiXCR and lists one record per CDR3 protein. This sample has approximately 500,000 distinct CDR3 sequences, with 13% found just once. The sample here was PBMCs from blood, taken 40 to 50 days after vaccination. The receptor source for this set is a man aged 45 to 65 who received an inactivated influenza vaccine.

This chain links TRBV4-2 with TRBJ2-7, with TRBD2 matching 10 bases. Germline assignment: CDR1 LGHNA and CDR2 YNFKEQ. The CDR3 contains 16 residues. V lost 0 bases, J lost 2 bases, and 4 bases stayed unmatched. The CDR3 DNA sequence: TGTGCCAGCAGCCAAGATCCAGCGGGAGGGGCCTACGAGCAGTACTTC. Encoded protein: CASSQDPAGGAYEQYF.

This clonotype appeared many times. The chain is built from TRBV5-1 and TRBJ1-4; possible D gene TRBD1, 6 bases. Germline CDR1 is SGHRS and CDR2 is YFSETQ. V lost 4 bases, J lost 0 bases, and 10 bases lay in between. The CDR3 length is 15 residues. CDR3 in DNA: TGCGCCAGCAGCCCTGGACAGACAACTAATGAAAAACTGTTTTTT. As protein: CASSPGQTTNEKLFF.

This chain links TRBV20-1 with TRBJ1-2; 7 bases match TRBD1. Germline assignment: CDR1 DFQATT and CDR2 SNEGSKA (reference sequence). The CDR3 extends over 13 amino acids. With 6 bases clipped from V and 8 bases from J, the junction kept 12 bases outside the gene matches. CDR3 coding DNA: TGCAGTGCGGCGGGACAGCACTTCGGGGGCTACACCTTC. It yields the protein CSAAGQHFGGYTF.

Ten or more counts support this clonotype. The chain employs TRBV19 and TRBJ2-1; D gene unclear. This CDR3 contains 13 residues. V lost 5 bases, J lost 6 bases, and 11 bases lay in between. Germline V CDR1 and CDR2: LNHDA, SQIVND (reference sequence). CDR3 amino acids: CASSVGLSNEQFF. DNA of the CDR3: TGTGCCAGTAGTGTTGGGCTTTCCAATGAGCAGTTCTTC.

The table lists this clonotype with many counts. J is TRBJ1-1 and V is TRBV5-1; tentatively, D is TRBD1 (5 bases). V lost 4 bases and J 0 bases, leaving 10 bases between the germline ends. The CDR3 extends over 14 amino acids. The V gene's germline CDR1 is SGHRS and CDR2 YFSETQ. The CDR3 bases are TGCGCCAGCAGCAATCAGGACATGAACACTGAAGCTTTCTTT. Residues: CASSNQDMNTEAFF.

This clonotype has only one observation. The rearrangement uses TRBV4-1 and TRBJ2-6; D could derive from TRBD1 or TRBD2 (5 bases each). The length of the CDR3 is 17 residues. Germline V gene lookup returns CDR1 MGHRA and CDR2 YSYEKL. Trimming shortened V by 1 base and J by 0 bases, and 10 bases separated the two germline ends. The CDR3 sequence: CASSQAGPSSGANVLTF. CDR3 nucleotide sequence: TGCGCCAGCAGCCAAGCGGGGCCTAGCTCTGGGGCCAACGTCCTGACTTTC.

This clonotype was observed a few times. The chain uses TRBV20-1 and TRBJ2-5; 11 positions agree with TRBD2. CDR1 is DFQATT and CDR2 is SNEGSKA in the germline V gene (reference sequence). This CDR3 has 13 amino acids. V was pared by 7 bases and J by 5 bases, with 6 bases of the junction left unmatched. CDR3 in DNA: TGCAGTGATACTAGCGGGAGTAAGGAGACCCAGTACTTC. Translating gives CSDTSGSKETQYF.

This clonotype was seen at least ten times. The J gene is TRBJ2-7, the V gene TRBV20-1; the D is unclear. This CDR3 contains 11 residues. Germline CDR1 and CDR2: DFQATT and SNEGSKA (reference sequence). V lost 3 bases to trimming and J lost 5 bases, with 8 bases between them. The CDR3 loop is CSARGLDEQYF. DNA for the CDR3: TGCAGTGCTAGGGGTCTCGACGAGCAGTACTTC.

This clonotype was picked up many times. The rearrangement links TRBV20-1 to TRBJ2-3; D is ambiguous. The CDR3 spans 15 residues. CDR1 and CDR2 (germline): DFQATT, SNEGSKA (reference sequence). V was pared by 0 bases and J by 0 bases, with 10 bases between. The DNA of the CDR3 is TGCAGTGCTAGAGAAGGCAGGTTTAGCACAGATACGCAGTATTTT. As protein: CSAREGRFSTDTQYF.

This clonotype has more than one count but fewer than ten. The V call is TRBV3-1, the J call TRBJ2-2; TRBD2 matches at 13 bases. CDR1 and CDR2 from the germline V gene are LGHDT and YNNKEL (reference sequence). CDR3 length equals 18 residues. V dropped 3 bases and J dropped 4; count of bases not matched to a gene: 8. CDR3 region: CASSHTGTSGVGTGELFF. The CDR3 DNA reads as TGTGCCAGCAGCCACACCGGGACTAGCGGGGTGGGCACCGGGGAGCTGTTTTTT. Complete variable domain (other parts from reference TRBV3-1 and TRBJ2-2): DTAVSQTPKYLVTQMGNDKSIKCEQNLGHDTMYWYKQDSKKFLKIMFSYNNKELIINETVPNRFSPKSPDKAHLNLHINSLELGDSAVYFCASSHTGTSGVGTGELFFGEGSRLTVL.

This clonotype was recorded a few times. The chain uses TRBV7-2 and TRBJ2-1; D tentatively fits TRBD1 or TRBD2 (5 bases each). Germline V gene data show CDR1 as SGHTA and CDR2 as FQGNSA. This CDR3 contains 16 residues. The V end was cut by 7 bases, the J end by 2 bases, with 18 bases between. Here the CDR3 DNA reads TGTGCCAGCAAATTCCCGGGCCGGGGCGCCTACAATGAGCAGTTCTTC. Its translation is CASKFPGRGAYNEQFF.

The sample holds a few counts of this clonotype. The chain is built from TRBV5-1 and TRBJ1-4; D gene unclear. Looked up from germline, CDR1 is SGHRS and CDR2 is YFSETQ. The V end lost 4 bases, the J end lost 5 bases, and 9 bases lay between the germline ends. The CDR3 has 13 amino acids. For the CDR3, the DNA is TGCGCCAGCAGCGTGGGAGTGAATGAAAAACTGTTTTTT. Translated: CASSVGVNEKLFF. The full variable domain, completed using reference TRBV5-1 and TRBJ1-4, is KAGVTQTPRYLIKTRGQQVTLSCSPISGHRSVSWYQQTPGQGLQFLFEYFSETQRNKGNFPGRFSGRQFSNSRSEMNVSTLELGDSALYLCASSVGVNEKLFFGSGTQLSVL.

This clonotype appeared a few times. J is TRBJ2-7 and V is TRBV12-3 or TRBV12-4, with D tentatively TRBD1 (5 bases). This CDR3 has 13 residues. Trimming cost V 2 bases and J 9 bases, with 14 bases left between them. This CDR3 reads CASSLSTGVPQYF. As DNA, the CDR3 is TGTGCCAGCAGTTTAAGCACAGGCGTTCCGCAGTACTTC.

This clonotype was seen at least ten times. This rearrangement joins TRBV12-3 or TRBV12-4 to TRBJ1-4; no clear D. This CDR3 comprises 14 residues. Trimming took off 5 bases at V and 0 bases at J, with 7 bases between the two ends. The CDR3 DNA reads as TGTGCCAGCAGTCGAAAACCAACTAATGAAAAACTGTTTTTT. It translates to CASSRKPTNEKLFF.

V gene TRBV11-1 combines with J gene TRBJ2-5, with TRBD2 identical over 13 bases. The CDR3 consists of 18 residues. Germline trimming cut 4 bases from V and 2 bases from J; bases unmatched to any gene: 10. Germline CDR1 SGHAT, CDR2 FQDESV (reference sequence). The CDR3 DNA is TGTGCCAGCAGCTCACTAGCGGGGGGGCCGGTGGGACAAGAGACCCAGTACTTC. Its protein product is CASSSLAGGPVGQETQYF.

This clonotype was found many times. The rearrangement links TRBV5-1 to TRBJ2-3; 12 bases align to TRBD1. Losses at the gene ends were 4 bases for V and 5 bases for J; bases not matched to a gene: 8. This CDR3 is 16 amino acids long. The V gene's germline CDR1 is SGHRS and CDR2 YFSETQ. The CDR3 coding sequence is TGCGCCAGCAGCCTTACCGGGACAGGGGGCTTAGATACGCAGTATTTT. Amino acids: CASSLTGTGGLDTQYF.

This clonotype was recorded a few times. J is TRBJ2-5 and V is TRBV3-1, with 13 nucleotides matching TRBD2. The ends lost 3 bases at V and 5 bases at J; junction bases unmatched: 6. CDR1 and CDR2 (germline): LGHDT, YNNKEL (reference sequence). The CDR3 spans 16 residues. The CDR3, as DNA: TGTGCCAGCAGCCAGACTAGCGGGGGGAATTTGGAGACCCAGTACTTC. Its translation: CASSQTSGGNLETQYF.

This rearrangement joins TRBV6-2 or TRBV6-3 to TRBJ1-5; the match to TRBD1 covers 7 bases. The CDR3 length is 12 residues. Looked up from germline, CDR1 is MNHEY and CDR2 is SVGEGT. The J segment lost 9 bases and the V segment lost 4 bases, leaving 3 bases of the junction unmatched. The CDR3 spells CASSSDRWPQHF. CDR3 nucleotide sequence: TGTGCCAGCAGTTCGGACAGGTGGCCCCAGCATTTT.

The chain couples TRBV5-1 to TRBJ1-1, with D possibly matching TRBD1 (5 bases). V gave up 2 bases and J gave up 9 bases, with 20 bases separating them. The CDR3 contains 15 residues. The V gene's germline CDR1 is SGHRS and CDR2 YFSETQ. CDR3 region: CASSLGDRDSVKAFF. The CDR3 nucleotides are TGCGCCAGCAGCTTAGGTGACAGAGACAGCGTGAAAGCTTTCTTT.

This clonotype came up a few times. J is TRBJ1-4 and V is TRBV20-1, with D possibly matching TRBD1 (5 bases). The V end lost 2 bases, the J end lost 1 base, and 8 bases lay between the germline ends. Germline CDR1 is DFQATT and CDR2 is SNEGSKA (reference sequence). The CDR3 runs to 14 residues. DNA of the CDR3: TGCAGTGCTAGACCCCAGGGAACTAATGAAAAACTGTTTTTT. Its translation: CSARPQGTNEKLFF.

The sample holds a few counts of this clonotype. The genes are TRBV10-3 and TRBJ2-2; 7 bases are a match to TRBD1. J gave up 5 bases and V 9 bases, and 6 bases lay outside the gene matches. From germline, CDR1 is ENHRY and CDR2 SYGVKD. This CDR3 region has 13 residues. The CDR3 bases are TGTGCCATGCGACAGGGTTGGACCGGGGAGCTGTTTTTT. Translated, it gives CAMRQGWTGELFF.

The genes are TRBV20-1 and TRBJ2-1, with 9 bases aligning to TRBD2. V was pared by 0 bases and J by 0 bases, with 6 bases of the junction left unmatched. Germline CDR1 DFQATT, CDR2 SNEGSKA (reference sequence). The CDR3 is made up of 17 amino acids. The CDR3 nucleotides read TGCAGTGCTAGAGACCTAGCGGGGACCATCTCCTACAATGAGCAGTTCTTC. Its translation is CSARDLAGTISYNEQFF.

This clonotype was observed a handful of times. This CDR3 reads CSVEGTSGLSYNEQFF. The CDR3, as DNA: TGCAGCGTTGAAGGGACTAGCGGCCTTTCCTACAATGAGCAGTTCTTC. The chain carries TRBV29-1 and TRBJ2-1, with 10 bases that match TRBD2. The CDR3 length is 16 residues. Germline V gene sequence: CDR1 SQVTM, CDR2 ANQGSEA. V was clipped by 1 base and J by 1 base; unmatched bases: 4.

The chain links TRBV7-9 to TRBJ2-5; TRBD2 is a possible D gene (5 bases). Germline V gene sequence: CDR1 SEHNR, CDR2 FQNEAQ (reference sequence). Trimming stripped 1 base from V and 10 bases from J, with 19 bases between. The length of the CDR3 is 15 residues. This chain's CDR3 is CASSLVFSGYGIQYF. The DNA of the CDR3 is TGTGCCAGCAGCTTAGTCTTCTCGGGATACGGGATCCAGTACTTC.

This clonotype showed up many times. This chain joins TRBV5-6 and TRBJ2-1, with 9 bases that match TRBD1. CDR3 length: 15 amino acids. V lost 4 bases to trimming and J lost 5 bases; unmatched junction nucleotides: 7. In germline, CDR1 is SGHDT, CDR2 YYEEEE. The chain's CDR3 is CASSPLDRGNNEQFF. The CDR3 DNA follows: TGTGCCAGCAGCCCATTGGACAGGGGAAACAATGAGCAGTTCTTC.

V usage is TRBV2 and J usage is TRBJ2-7; D unclear. With 9 bases removed from V and 0 bases from J, the gap between germline ends came to 15 bases. CDR3 length: 14 amino acids. Germline loops: CDR1 SNHLY, CDR2 FYNNEI. The CDR3 DNA sequence: TGTGCCAGTAACCGGGCCTCGAGCTCCTACGAGCAGTACTTC. Its translation: CASNRASSSYEQYF.

This clonotype was found a few times. The chain links TRBV11-2 to TRBJ2-1, with 7 bases matching TRBD2. From germline, CDR1 is SGHAT and CDR2 FQNNGV. J was trimmed by 5 bases and V by 4 bases; bases with no gene match: 14. The CDR3 runs 17 residues. CDR3 residues: CASSSFMWASGDNEQFF. As DNA, the CDR3 is TGTGCCAGCAGCTCATTTATGTGGGCTAGCGGAGACAATGAGCAGTTCTTC.

This clonotype was picked up a small number of times. The chain uses TRBV6-2 or TRBV6-3 and TRBJ2-7, with D possibly being TRBD1 (5 bases). Trimming took off 2 bases at V and 1 base at J, with 12 bases between the two ends. In germline, CDR1 is MNHEY, CDR2 SVGEGT. The CDR3 sequence is 15 residues long. The CDR3 here is CASSYRTQPSYEQYF. CDR3 DNA: TGTGCCAGCAGTTACAGGACACAGCCTTCCTACGAGCAGTACTTC.